Listed here are 30 T cell receptor beta chains from one sample, sequenced in a study of blood T cells in healthy people across ages. Alongside a J-beta primer mix, a sample-barcoded 5' primer served in a second PCR lasting about 7 to 12 cycles. TCRdb recomputed calls from the 5' RACE reads with MiXCR, one row per CDR3 protein. The data show about 1.6 million distinct CDR3 sequences, roughly a third seen once. The sequenced sample was blood. These receptors were taken from a woman in her twenties or thirties in good health.

J is TRBJ1-5 and V is TRBV20-1, with D unclear. The V end lost 1 base, the J end lost 6 bases, and 1 base lay between the germline ends. Germline V lookup: CDR1 DFQATT, CDR2 SNEGSKA (reference sequence). The CDR3 totals 10 residues. The CDR3 DNA reads TGCAGTGCTAGAGGTCAGCCCCAGCATTTT. Translation: CSARGQPQHF.

The V gene is TRBV28, the J gene TRBJ2-1; TRBD2 aligns across 10 bases. J lost 7 bases, V lost 5 bases, and 8 bases had no gene match. This CDR3 has 15 residues. Looked up from germline, CDR1 is MDHEN and CDR2 is SYDVKM. The CDR3 DNA reads TGTGCCAGCAGTCAGCGGGAGGGCCTGGGGAATGAGCAGTTCTTC. It specifies CASSQREGLGNEQFF.

This clonotype was counted many times. The V and J genes are TRBV6-1 and TRBJ1-2, with D perhaps matching TRBD1 (5 bases). Trimming took 0 bases from V and 7 from J, leaving 12 bases between them. CDR1 and CDR2 from the germline V gene are MNHNS and SASEGT. This CDR3 region has 14 residues. The CDR3 here is CASSEASRDLGYTF. The CDR3 bases are TGTGCCAGCAGTGAAGCCTCCCGGGACCTTGGCTACACCTTC.

The rearrangement links TRBV12-3 or TRBV12-4 to TRBJ2-3, with D possibly being TRBD2 (9 bases). This CDR3 region has 15 residues. Between the trimmed V and J ends, which lost 10 bases and 2 bases, there was a span of 19 bases. For the CDR3, the DNA is TGTGCCACCAGGGGGCTAGCGGGGACCACAGATACGCAGTATTTT. Translated, it gives CATRGLAGTTDTQYF.

This clonotype occurred many times. The chain joins TRBV4-1 to TRBJ2-7, with TRBD2 as a possible D gene (6 bases). V shed 2 bases and J shed 2 bases, with 13 bases lying between them. This CDR3 contains 15 residues. Per the germline V gene, CDR1 is MGHRA and CDR2 is YSYEKL. The CDR3 sequence: CASSQTPGLTYEQYF. DNA for the CDR3: TGCGCCAGCAGCCAAACCCCGGGACTGACCTACGAGCAGTACTTC.

This rearrangement joins TRBV5-1 to TRBJ2-7, with D perhaps being TRBD1 or TRBD2 (5 bases each). Germline loops: CDR1 SGHRS, CDR2 YFSETQ. The CDR3 extends over 15 amino acids. Trimming cost V 4 bases and J 1 base, with 15 bases left between them. The CDR3 region has the DNA TGCGCCAGCAGCACGACCGGGGACCGGTCCTACGAGCAGTACTTC. It is translated as CASSTTGDRSYEQYF.

The chain employs TRBV29-1 and TRBJ2-1, with 10 bases identical to TRBD2. Germline loops: CDR1 SQVTM, CDR2 ANQGSEA. With 6 bases clipped from V and 4 bases from J, the junction kept 6 bases outside the gene matches. CDR3 size: 14 residues. CDR3 sequence reads: CSVLAGGHYNEQFF. The DNA of the CDR3 is TGCAGCGTCTTAGCGGGGGGACATTACAATGAGCAGTTCTTC.

This clonotype has just a few counts. This chain links TRBV15 with TRBJ2-7; D unclear. The V end lost 4 bases, the J end lost 2 bases, and 12 bases lay between the germline ends. The CDR3 contains 14 residues. The germline CDR1 and CDR2 sequences are LNHNV and YYDKDF (reference sequence). In nucleotides, the CDR3 is TGTGCCACCAGCACTAGTCGGCGTCCCTACGAGCAGTACTTC. Its translation is CATSTSRRPYEQYF.

Concerning this clonotype: A much more abundant neighbour one base away suggests this may be a read error. The chain is built from TRBV7-2 and TRBJ2-5, with D perhaps being TRBD1 or TRBD2 (5 bases each). The germline V and J ends were trimmed by 1 base and 4 bases, with 10 bases remaining between them. The CDR3 runs to 14 residues. The germline V gene encodes CDR1 SGHTA and CDR2 FQGNSA. CDR3 bases: TGTGCCAGCAGCTTAGAGAGGGGACGAGAGACCCAGTACTTC. This translates into CASSLERGRETQYF.

This sequence joins TRBV4-1 and TRBJ2-7, with 8 bases matching TRBD2. With V trimmed by 7 bases and J by 4 bases, 6 bases remained unmatched. Germline lookup yields CDR1 MGHRA and CDR2 YSYEKL. The CDR3 is made up of 13 amino acids. The chain's CDR3 is CASKGLGRYEQYF. DNA for the CDR3: TGCGCCAGCAAGGGACTAGGACGTTACGAGCAGTACTTC.

CDR3 nucleotides: TGTGCCAGCAGCTTAGGCAACGCGAACACTGAAGCTTTCTTT. Its protein is CASSLGNANTEAFF. This chain uses TRBV7-9 with TRBJ1-1; D is unclear. V lost 1 base, J lost 1 base, and 7 bases lay in between. The CDR3 runs to 14 residues. CDR1 and CDR2 from the germline V gene are SEHNR and FQNEAQ (reference sequence).

There are a few counts of this clonotype. V gene TRBV6-1 combines with J gene TRBJ2-1; D remains ambiguous. The CDR3 contains 11 residues. V lost 2 bases and J lost 10, with 6 bases in between. CDR1 is MNHNS, CDR2 SASEGT, per germline. The chain's CDR3 is CASSEWREQFF. For the CDR3, the DNA is TGTGCCAGCAGTGAATGGCGGGAGCAGTTCTTC.

The chain combines TRBV29-1 with TRBJ2-1; 11 bases map to TRBD2. The CDR3 length is 14 residues. Germline CDR1 is SQVTM and CDR2 is ANQGSEA. Trimming removed 2 bases from V and 4 bases from J; junction bases left unmatched: 1. CDR3 bases: TGCAGCGTTGAATGGACTAGCGGGTACAATGAGCAGTTCTTC. This codes for CSVEWTSGYNEQFF.

This clonotype has only a few counts. Given a much more abundant clone one base away, this may be a read error. The chain carries TRBV5-1 and TRBJ2-3; 14 nucleotides agree with TRBD2. There are 16 residues in the CDR3. Germline V gives CDR1 SGHRS, CDR2 YFSETQ. The CDR3 bases are TGCGCCGGCAGCTTGGGACTAGCGGGGGCCACAGATACGCAGTATTTT. Its translation is CAGSLGLAGATDTQYF.

Details on this clonotype: A read error is possible here, since a much larger clone lies one base away. The CDR3 DNA reads TGCGCCAGCAGCCAAGTGACCGCAGGGGAAACCGACTACACCTTC. This translates into CASSQVTAGETDYTF. This chain connects TRBV4-1 to TRBJ1-2, with a weak D call TRBD1 (6 bases). Germline V gene sequence: CDR1 MGHRA, CDR2 YSYEKL. V was cut by 1 base and J by 10 bases, with 19 bases left in between. The length of the CDR3 is 15 residues.

As to this clonotype: At one end the junction does not follow the germline gene, possibly because of a read error. The V and J genes are TRBV5-1 and TRBJ2-5; TRBD1 agrees at 11 bases. TRBJ2-7 matches the DNA end more closely, so the J call is doubtful. This CDR3 has 14 residues. CDR1 is SGHRS, CDR2 YFSETQ, per germline. This chain's CDR3 is CTSSGGTGGHEQYF. In DNA form, the CDR3 reads TGCACCAGCAGCGGCGGGACAGGGGGGCACGAGCAGTACTTC.

This clonotype has only a few counts. V is TRBV4-2 and J is TRBJ1-2; TRBD1 aligns across 7 bases. V lost 2 bases and J lost 3; bases outside the gene matches: 6. The germline gives CDR1 LGHNA, CDR2 YNFKEQ. The CDR3 spans 15 residues. In DNA form, the CDR3 reads TGTGCCAGCAGCCAAATCGACAGGGACCACTATGGCTACACCTTC. This gives the protein CASSQIDRDHYGYTF.

To note about this clonotype: Germline is not matched at one junction end, which may reflect a read error. J is TRBJ2-7 and V is TRBV10-3; 14 positions agree with TRBD2. CDR1 ENHRY and CDR2 SYGVKD come from the germline V gene. This CDR3 is built from 16 residues. The CDR3 coding sequence is TGTGCCATCAGTGATCAGACTAGCGGGAGGGCCTATGAGCAGTACTTC. This codes for CAISDQTSGRAYEQYF.

The chain carries TRBV6-1 and TRBJ1-1, with D uncertain. The V gene lost 3 bases and the J gene lost 5 bases, with 13 bases spanning the gap. Looked up from germline, CDR1 is MNHNS and CDR2 is SASEGT. The CDR3 extends over 14 amino acids. CDR3 amino acids: CASSDLSWATEAFF. DNA of the CDR3: TGTGCCAGCAGTGATCTCTCGTGGGCTACTGAAGCTTTCTTT.

This clonotype was seen a few times. The junction departs from germline at one end; a sequencing error may be responsible. V and J are TRBV5-1 and TRBJ2-6, with D maybe TRBD1 (6 bases). The germline CDR1 and CDR2 sequences are SGHRS and YFSETQ. CDR3 length equals 17 residues. CDR3 amino acids: CAGSQRQDRAGANVLTF. In DNA form, the CDR3 reads TGCGCCGGCAGCCAAAGACAGGACCGGGCCGGGGCCAACGTCCTGACTTTC. Looking up the rest from reference TRBV5-1 and TRBJ2-6 gives the full variable domain: KAGVTQTPRYLIKTRGQQVTLSCSPISGHRSVSWYQQTPGQGLQFLFEYFSETQRNKGNFPGRFSGRQFSNSRSEMNVSTLELGDSALYLCAGSQRQDRAGANVLTFGAGSRLTVL.

In its sample, this clonotype was seen a few times. The V and J genes are TRBV5-1 and TRBJ1-6; 8 bases are a match to TRBD1. V shed 4 bases, J shed 10 bases, and the junction held 13 bases outside the gene matches. This CDR3 has 16 amino acids. Germline V gene sequence: CDR1 SGHRS, CDR2 YFSETQ. The CDR3 DNA sequence: TGCGCCAGCAGCCGACAGACAGGGGCTGGGGAGTCACCCCTCCACTTT. Its translation is CASSRQTGAGESPLHF.

The chain links TRBV10-3 to TRBJ2-7; the D is unclear. V was shortened by 7 bases and J by 5 bases, with 12 bases between the two germline ends. The CDR3 length is 12 residues. Germline V gives CDR1 ENHRY, CDR2 SYGVKD. CDR3 in amino acids: CAINEFGHEQYF. The DNA for the CDR3 is TGTGCCATCAACGAGTTTGGGCACGAGCAGTACTTC.

This chain connects TRBV5-1 to TRBJ2-1; 10 nucleotides agree with TRBD2. The CDR3 totals 17 residues. The V gene's germline CDR1 is SGHRS and CDR2 YFSETQ. V lost 0 bases and J lost 4; bases outside the gene matches: 7. CDR3 nucleotides: TGCGCCAGCAGCTTGGCTAGGACTAGCGGACTATACAATGAGCAGTTCTTC. It translates to CASSLARTSGLYNEQFF.

The V call is TRBV7-6, the J call TRBJ2-1; TRBD1 aligns across 7 bases. CDR1 is SGHVS and CDR2 is FNYEAQ in the germline V gene. Losses at the gene ends were 2 bases for V and 9 bases for J; bases not matched to a gene: 7. CDR3 size: 14 residues. DNA for the CDR3: TGTGCCAGCAGCTTACCATACAGGGGTCCTGAGCAGTTCTTC. Protein sequence: CASSLPYRGPEQFF.

This clonotype was seen ten or more times. The chain employs TRBV29-1 and TRBJ2-1, with D possibly TRBD1 on 6 matching bases. The germline V gene encodes CDR1 SQVTM and CDR2 ANQGSEA. The ends were cut back, 8 bases at V and 1 base at J, with 18 bases in the middle. This CDR3 is built from 15 residues. CDR3 sequence reads: CSKTQGTGSYNEQFF. In nucleotides, the CDR3 is TGCAGCAAGACACAGGGAACAGGATCCTACAATGAGCAGTTCTTC.

This clonotype was observed a few times. This rearrangement joins TRBV20-1 to TRBJ2-3; no reliable D call. Trimming shortened V by 3 bases and J by 0 bases, and 10 bases separated the two germline ends. CDR1 is DFQATT and CDR2 is SNEGSKA in the germline V gene (reference sequence). The CDR3 extends over 14 amino acids. CDR3 DNA sequence: TGCAGTGCTAGGGGTTTTTATAGCACAGATACGCAGTATTTT. Protein sequence: CSARGFYSTDTQYF.

The chain is built from TRBV5-6 and TRBJ2-4, with 7 bases identical to TRBD2. The germline CDR1 and CDR2 sequences are SGHDT and YYEEEE. The CDR3 sequence is 14 residues long. V lost 3 bases and J lost 13; bases outside the gene matches: 13. In DNA form, the CDR3 reads TGTGCCAGCAGCTCCGGGACCCTAACGCGGGGGCAGTACTTC. This codes for CASSSGTLTRGQYF.

This clonotype occurred a few times. The CDR3 reads CAISIQTNTEAFF. The CDR3 DNA is TGTGCCATCAGTATCCAGACGAACACTGAAGCTTTCTTT. The chain employs TRBV10-3 and TRBJ1-1; D gene unclear. The CDR3 extends over 13 amino acids. Germline assignment: CDR1 ENHRY and CDR2 SYGVKD. Trimming took 5 bases from V and 1 from J, leaving 8 bases between them.

The chain uses TRBV2 and TRBJ2-5; 7 bases line up with TRBD2. Germline V CDR1 and CDR2: SNHLY, FYNNEI. V dropped 0 bases and J dropped 7; count of bases not matched to a gene: 2. The CDR3 consists of 13 residues. The DNA of the CDR3 is TGTGCCAGCAGTGAAGCAGGGGAGGGGACCCAGTACTTC. This gives the protein CASSEAGEGTQYF.

The chain carries TRBV29-1 and TRBJ1-1; a possible D gene is TRBD1 (6 bases). CDR3 length equals 12 residues. The ends were cut back, 6 bases at V and 4 bases at J, with 12 bases in the middle. CDR1 and CDR2 from the germline V gene are SQVTM and ANQGSEA. CDR3 sequence (DNA): TGCAGCGTGAGACAGGAGAGCACTGAAGCTTTCTTT. The encoded protein is CSVRQESTEAFF. Together with reference TRBV29-1 and TRBJ1-1, the CDR3 gives the full variable domain: SAVISQKPSRDICQRGTSLTIQCQVDSQVTMMFWYRQQPGQSLTLIATANQGSEATYESGFVIDKFPISRPNLTFSTLTVSNMSPEDSSIYLCSVRQESTEAFFGQGTRLTVV.